The entry below gives a single T cell receptor beta chain sequence along with its context. This entry belongs to a study of T cell responses to AZD1222 COVID-19 vaccine. Assay: immunoSEQ multiplex PCR; the TCRdb copy retains only in-frame clones and omits some. The table shows around 180,000 clones, with under 95% occurring only once. This CDR3 region has 17 residues. Trimming took 3 bases from V and 2 from J, leaving 19 bases between them. Germline CDR1 and CDR2: SGHTA and FQGNSA. The chain combines TRBV7-2 with TRBJ1-2; D uncertain. The TCR sequence derives from an adult who received the AZD1222 COVID-19 vaccine. The specimen comprised peripheral blood, sampled 28 days after the second AZD1222 dose. The CDR3 DNA reads as TGTGCCAGCAGCTTTCTTGGTATCGCCGCAGAGAACTATGGCTACACCTTC. This codes for CASSFLGIAAENYGYTF.